The 17 T cell receptor beta chains below come from one sample, sequenced in a study of T cells in Graves' hyperthyroidism and ophthalmopathy. From RNA transcripts, TCR beta CDR3 regions were amplified. A first-round RT-PCR of the TCR CDR3 used the HTBI primer set. Via MiXCR, TCRdb re-called the multiplex PCR reads, giving one row per CDR3 protein. Among more than 250,000 distinct CDR3 sequences, 13% to 15% were seen once, and the ten largest hold more than 30%. Sequenced material: blood. Every receptor here comes from a woman in her forties or fifties with Graves' hyperthyroidism that later progressed to Graves' ophthalmopathy.

V and J are TRBV7-2 and TRBJ1-1; D gene uncertain. Trimming left V 4 bases short and J 0 bases short, with 15 bases between. CDR1 is SGHTA and CDR2 is FQGNSA in the germline V gene. There are 16 residues in the CDR3. CDR3 coding DNA: TGTGCCAGCAGCTCTAGAATGTGGATCATGAACACTGAAGCTTTCTTT. Its protein is CASSSRMWIMNTEAFF.

The rearrangement uses TRBV2 and TRBJ1-4; D is perhaps TRBD1 (5 bases). This CDR3 has 13 amino acids. V was trimmed by 2 bases and J by 6 bases, leaving 7 bases between them. Germline V lookup: CDR1 SNHLY, CDR2 FYNNEI. The CDR3 nucleotides are TGTGCCAGCAGTGAATGGGGGGATGAAAAACTGTTTTTT. Amino acid sequence: CASSEWGDEKLFF.

This clonotype was detected many times. CDR3 nucleotides: TGTGCCAGCAGCGTGGGGACTAGCGGGAGCCATGAGCAGTTCTTC. This gives the protein CASSVGTSGSHEQFF. V is TRBV13 and J is TRBJ2-1; 14 bases agree with TRBD2. Trimming cost V 5 bases and J 8 bases; bases outside gene matches: 5. The length of the CDR3 is 15 residues. Per the germline V gene, CDR1 is PRHDT and CDR2 is FYEKMQ (reference sequence).

This clonotype was found many times. The chain couples TRBV5-1 to TRBJ2-3; a possible D gene is TRBD1 (6 bases). Germline CDR1 is SGHRS and CDR2 is YFSETQ. With 4 bases removed from V and 5 bases from J, the gap between germline ends came to 14 bases. The CDR3 consists of 14 residues. The CDR3 coding sequence is TGCGCCAGCAGCCTCGGGACACCTCAAGATACGCAGTATTTT. Protein product: CASSLGTPQDTQYF.

This chain joins TRBV5-6 and TRBJ2-7, with 7 bases lining up with TRBD1. Germline V gives CDR1 SGHDT, CDR2 YYEEEE. The CDR3 totals 13 residues. J gave up 9 bases and V 2 bases, and 8 bases lay outside the gene matches. The chain's CDR3 is CASSLSRQGVQYF. CDR3 coding DNA: TGTGCCAGCAGCTTATCTAGACAGGGTGTGCAGTACTTC. Based on the CDR3 plus reference TRBV5-6 and TRBJ2-7, the full variable domain is DAGVTQSPTHLIKTRGQQVTLRCSPKSGHDTVSWYQQALGQGPQFIFQYYEEEERQRGNFPDRFSGHQFPNYSSELNVNALLLGDSALYLCASSLSRQGVQYFGPGTRLTVT.

This clonotype was counted ten times or more. The chain is built from TRBV5-6 and TRBJ2-1; 8 bases map to TRBD1. The CDR3 consists of 16 residues. Germline V lookup: CDR1 SGHDT, CDR2 YYEEEE. Trimming removed 0 bases from V and 7 bases from J; junction bases left unmatched: 9. The chain's CDR3 is CASSLDRGLVMNEQFF. CDR3 bases: TGTGCCAGCAGCTTGGACAGGGGGTTAGTGATGAATGAGCAGTTCTTC.

This clonotype was seen many times. This chain uses TRBV2 with TRBJ1-1, with D tentatively TRBD1 (6 bases). The germline CDR1 and CDR2 sequences are SNHLY and FYNNEI. The germline V and J ends were trimmed by 4 bases and 4 bases, with 13 bases remaining between them. The CDR3 contains 14 residues. CDR3 loop: CASSGQVSGTEAFF. The CDR3 nucleotides are TGTGCCAGCAGTGGACAGGTATCGGGCACTGAAGCTTTCTTT.

Many counts were recorded for this clonotype. V and J are TRBV28 and TRBJ2-7, with no clear D. The V end lost 6 bases, the J end lost 0 bases, and 12 bases lay between the germline ends. The CDR3 spans 14 residues. Germline CDR1 MDHEN, CDR2 SYDVKM. CDR3 sequence: CASSEGRSSYEQYF. The CDR3 DNA reads TGTGCCAGCAGCGAAGGAAGGAGCTCCTACGAGCAGTACTTC. The complete variable domain, with remaining parts taken from reference TRBV28 and TRBJ2-7, reads DVKVTQSSRYLVKRTGEKVFLECVQDMDHENMFWYRQDPGLGLRLIYFSYDVKMKEKGDIPEGYSVSREKKERFSLILESASTNQTSMYLCASSEGRSSYEQYFGPGTRLTVT.

The gene calls are TRBV9 and TRBJ2-1; a possible D gene is TRBD1 (5 bases). Germline V gene data show CDR1 as SGDLS and CDR2 as YYNGEE. V lost 4 bases and J lost 7, with 24 bases in between. This CDR3 is built from 17 residues. In DNA form, the CDR3 reads TGTGCCAGCAGCCCACGGACGGTCTTGTGGGGCCGAAATGAGCAGTTCTTC. This gives the protein CASSPRTVLWGRNEQFF.

This clonotype was seen many times. V usage is TRBV24-1 and J usage is TRBJ2-1; 7 bases are shared with TRBD2. CDR3 size: 19 residues. The germline gives CDR1 KGHDR, CDR2 SFDVKD. V was pared by 0 bases and J by 0 bases, with 10 bases of the junction left unmatched. CDR3 loop: CATSDLSATSQSSYNEQFF. CDR3 in DNA: TGTGCCACCAGTGATTTGTCAGCGACTAGCCAGAGCTCCTACAATGAGCAGTTCTTC.

This clonotype was seen many times. This chain uses TRBV7-3 with TRBJ2-3; TRBD2 aligns across 11 bases. This CDR3 is built from 14 residues. Germline-derived CDR1 and CDR2 are SGHTA and FQGTGA. V was pared by 5 bases and J by 5 bases, with 3 bases of the junction left unmatched. In DNA, the CDR3 is TGTGCCAGCAGCAGCCTAGCGGGAGGAGATACGCAGTATTTT. Encoded protein: CASSSLAGGDTQYF.

This clonotype was observed at least ten times. The chain combines TRBV9 with TRBJ2-7, with 10 bases aligning to TRBD1. Germline assignment: CDR1 SGDLS and CDR2 YYNGEE. V lost 4 bases and J lost 2; bases outside the gene matches: 9. The CDR3 totals 16 residues. CDR3 in DNA: TGTGCCAGCAGCCCCCGGGCCGGGACAGGGGCCTACGAGCAGTACTTC. Translation: CASSPRAGTGAYEQYF.

This clonotype was seen at least ten times. The rearrangement uses TRBV27 and TRBJ1-1; weak D call: TRBD1 (6 bases). The germline V gene encodes CDR1 MNHEY and CDR2 SMNVEV (reference sequence). The CDR3 length is 13 residues. V lost 6 bases and J 4 bases, leaving 12 bases between the germline ends. CDR3 in amino acids: CASSPDRSTEAFF. The CDR3 coding sequence is TGTGCCAGCAGCCCTGACAGGAGCACTGAAGCTTTCTTT.

This clonotype was seen ten or more times. V usage is TRBV27 and J usage is TRBJ1-1; a possible D gene is TRBD1 (6 bases). Germline V gives CDR1 MNHEY, CDR2 SMNVEV (reference sequence). The CDR3 has 14 amino acids. The V end was cut by 6 bases, the J end by 3 bases, with 14 bases between. The CDR3 is CASSMGGGYTEAFF. CDR3 DNA sequence: TGTGCCAGCAGCATGGGAGGGGGGTACACTGAAGCTTTCTTT.

This clonotype was detected a few times. This chain connects TRBV19 to TRBJ2-1, with 7 bases identical to TRBD2. V was clipped by 3 bases and J by 2 bases; unmatched bases: 7. This CDR3 is built from 16 residues. Germline V gene sequence: CDR1 LNHDA, CDR2 SQIVND (reference sequence). The CDR3 spells CASSMIGGGTYNEQFF. CDR3 bases: TGTGCCAGTAGTATGATTGGCGGGGGAACCTACAATGAGCAGTTCTTC. Supplemented by reference TRBV19 and TRBJ2-1, the full variable domain reads DGGITQSPKYLFRKEGQNVTLSCEQNLNHDAMYWYRQDPGQGLRLIYYSQIVNDFQKGDIAEGYSVSREKKESFPLTVTSAQKNPTAFYLCASSMIGGGTYNEQFFGPGTRLTVL.

V usage is TRBV20-1 and J usage is TRBJ2-2; D gene ambiguous. Trimming removed 6 bases from V and 4 bases from J, with 12 bases in between. Germline CDR1 DFQATT, CDR2 SNEGSKA (reference sequence). The CDR3 runs to 13 residues. The CDR3 region has the DNA TGCAGTGCCCCTAAAAAATTCACCGGGGAGCTGTTTTTT. This encodes CSAPKKFTGELFF.

V is TRBV20-1 and J is TRBJ2-7, with a possible D match to TRBD2 (5 bases). Germline CDR1 and CDR2: DFQATT and SNEGSKA (reference sequence). This CDR3 region has 12 residues. The ends were cut back, 2 bases at V and 2 bases at J, with 7 bases in the middle. In DNA, the CDR3 is TGCAGTGCTAGACAGCGGCCCTACGAGCAGTACTTC. It specifies CSARQRPYEQYF.